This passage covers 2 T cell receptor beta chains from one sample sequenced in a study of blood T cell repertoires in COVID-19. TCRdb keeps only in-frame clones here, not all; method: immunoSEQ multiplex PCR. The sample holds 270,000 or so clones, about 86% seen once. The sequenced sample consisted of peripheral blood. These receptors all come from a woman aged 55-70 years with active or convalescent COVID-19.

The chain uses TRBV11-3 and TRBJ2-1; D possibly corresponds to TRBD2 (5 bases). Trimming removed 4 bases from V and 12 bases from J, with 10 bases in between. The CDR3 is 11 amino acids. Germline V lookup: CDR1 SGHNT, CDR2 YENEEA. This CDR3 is CASSSGRGQFF. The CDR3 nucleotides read TGTGCCAGCAGCTCCGGACGGGGGCAGTTCTTC.

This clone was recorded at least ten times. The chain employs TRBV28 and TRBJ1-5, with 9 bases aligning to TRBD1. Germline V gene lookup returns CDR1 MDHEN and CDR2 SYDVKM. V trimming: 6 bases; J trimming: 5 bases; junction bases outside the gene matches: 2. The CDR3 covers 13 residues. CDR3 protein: CASRGQGDQPQHF. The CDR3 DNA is TGTGCCAGCAGGGGACAGGGTGATCAGCCCCAGCATTTT. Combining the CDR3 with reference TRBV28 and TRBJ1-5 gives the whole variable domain DVKVTQSSRYLVKRTGEKVFLECVQDMDHENMFWYRQDPGLGLRLIYFSYDVKMKEKGDIPEGYSVSREKKERFSLILESASTNQTSMYLCASRGQGDQPQHFGDGTRLSIL.